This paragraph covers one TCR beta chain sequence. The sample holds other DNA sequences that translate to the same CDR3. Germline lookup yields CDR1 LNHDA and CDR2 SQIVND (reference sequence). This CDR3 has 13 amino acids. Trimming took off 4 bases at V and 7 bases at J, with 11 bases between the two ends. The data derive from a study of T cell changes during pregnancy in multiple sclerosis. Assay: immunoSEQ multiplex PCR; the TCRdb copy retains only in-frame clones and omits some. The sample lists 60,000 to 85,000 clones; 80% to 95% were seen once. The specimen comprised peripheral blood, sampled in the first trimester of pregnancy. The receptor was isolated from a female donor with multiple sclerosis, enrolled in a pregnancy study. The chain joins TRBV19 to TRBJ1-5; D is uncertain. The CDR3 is CASSRLFEQPQHF. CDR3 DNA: TGTGCCAGTAGTAGGCTTTTTGAACAGCCCCAGCATTTT. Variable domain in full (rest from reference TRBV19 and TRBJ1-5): DGGITQSPKYLFRKEGQNVTLSCEQNLNHDAMYWYRQDPGQGLRLIYYSQIVNDFQKGDIAEGYSVSREKKESFPLTVTSAQKNPTAFYLCASSRLFEQPQHFGDGTRLSIL.